Sequencing of this TCR beta chain was carried out in a study of blood T cell repertoires in COVID-19 (dated by TCRdb to 2020 to 2021). Some background on the complete study: Samples covering the acute and convalescent phases of COVID-19 were provided by collaborators in the United States, Italy and Spain. The material from the prospective study consisted of cDNA or gDNA derived from T cells, B-cell-depleted T cells, or PBMCs. The dataset comprised deeply sampled blood TCRbeta repertoires from subjects exposed to, actively infected with, or recovered from COVID-19. The repertoires were released in a freely available public database meant as a resource for research on the immune response to SARS-CoV-2. Samples were obtained from the ongoing ImmuneRACE study (first 160 participants) and from 1,254 subjects provided by 6 global collaborators. Nearly every sample came with metadata listing a de-identified subject ID, COVID-19 status, age in years and sex. Where HLA class I and class II types were available, the types were taken from metadata supplied by the sample provider, not from assay-based typing. Study-wide conclusions, independent of this receptor: The amount of clinical and demographic metadata varied by source and participant and was provided uncurated.

Details on this clone: Its antigen is still unknown. The junction departs from the called germline gene at one end, perhaps through a read error.

TCRbeta CDR3 regions were amplified from genomic DNA by means of the immunoSEQ Assay, a bias-controlled multiplex PCR. Regarding the original processing steps: Within the assay, amplification of reference gene primers was used to estimate how many nucleated cells each sample contained. Sequence reads were collapsed and filtered to measure the absolute abundance of every unique TCRbeta CDR3 rearrangement. For each sample, productive Simpson clonality was calculated as the square root of Simpson's diversity index across productive rearrangements. Imported from immuneACCESS, the table was reduced by TCRdb to in-frame sequences with V and J called. These copies leave out some clones; in studies compared against another copy, an unresolved V gene accounts for under half, and the cause of the remainder is not known. V, J and clone size are those of that table, while D and trimming were read from the DNA. Recorded for this sample are about 330,000 clones; around 86% of them occurred a single time. The top ten clones comprise roughly 10% of the sample.

Enrolling through a virtual design, the prospective study's participants ranged in age from roughly 18 to 95 years and lived across about two dozen United States geographic areas. In the prospective study, participants were assigned to cohorts based on the clinical history participants reported in a screening survey and a study questionnaire. Recovered participants in ImmuneRACE Cohort 3 were defined as having two consecutive negative NP/OP PCR tests, clearance from a healthcare professional, or resolution of symptoms. Mobile phlebotomists in the prospective study collected whole blood, serum and a nasopharyngeal or oropharyngeal swab from every participant. Additional blood draws and questionnaires over an approximately 2-month period could optionally be provided by prospective study participants. Blood samples from the prospective study were shipped frozen or at room temperature prior to DNA extraction.

The germline V gene yields MDHEN for CDR1 and SYDVKM for CDR2. From its cysteine to its phenylalanine, the CDR3 spans 16 amino acids. The kept DNA is CDR3 alone, 48 bases in frame from the first base. The sequence was obtained from a woman in her late teens or twenties who had recovered from COVID-19. The rearranged chain carries TRBV28 and TRBJ2-7; a stretch of 9 junction bases matches TRBD1. The sequenced material came from PBMCs or T cells enriched from blood (not recorded which). The CDR3 region reads CASSSYRGRKGPDGDF. The bases read TGTGCCAGCAGTTCCTACAGGGGGCGCAAGGGTCCCGATGGGGACTTC.